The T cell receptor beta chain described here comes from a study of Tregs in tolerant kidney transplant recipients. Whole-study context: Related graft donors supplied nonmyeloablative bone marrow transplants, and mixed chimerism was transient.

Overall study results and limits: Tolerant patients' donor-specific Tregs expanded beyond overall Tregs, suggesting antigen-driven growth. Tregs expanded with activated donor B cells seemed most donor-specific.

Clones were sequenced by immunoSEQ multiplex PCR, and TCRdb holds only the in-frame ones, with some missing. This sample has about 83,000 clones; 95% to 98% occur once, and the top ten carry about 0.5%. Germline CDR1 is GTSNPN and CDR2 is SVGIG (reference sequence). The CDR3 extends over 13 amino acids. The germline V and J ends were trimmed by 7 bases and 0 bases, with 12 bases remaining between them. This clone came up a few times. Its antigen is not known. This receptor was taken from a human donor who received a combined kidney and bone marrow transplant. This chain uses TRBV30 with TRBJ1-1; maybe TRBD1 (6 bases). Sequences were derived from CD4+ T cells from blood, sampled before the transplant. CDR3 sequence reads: CALTRQVNTEAFF. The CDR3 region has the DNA TGTGCCTTAACAAGACAGGTGAACACTGAAGCTTTCTTT.